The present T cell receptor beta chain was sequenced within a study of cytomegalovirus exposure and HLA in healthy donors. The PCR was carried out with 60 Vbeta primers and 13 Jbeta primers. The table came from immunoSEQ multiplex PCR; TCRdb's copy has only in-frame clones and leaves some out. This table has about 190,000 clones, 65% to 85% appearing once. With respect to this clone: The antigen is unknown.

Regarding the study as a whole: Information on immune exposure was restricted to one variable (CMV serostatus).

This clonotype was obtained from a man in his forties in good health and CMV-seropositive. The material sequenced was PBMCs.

Here the CDR3 reads CASSHTRGSYEQYF. For the CDR3, the DNA is TGCGCCAGCAGCCATACCCGGGGCTCCTACGAGCAGTACTTC. V usage is TRBV4-1 and J usage is TRBJ2-7; maybe TRBD2 (5 bases). CDR1 is MGHRA and CDR2 is YSYEKL in the germline V gene. V dropped 3 bases and J dropped 0 bases, with 9 bases sitting between them. This CDR3 has 14 amino acids.